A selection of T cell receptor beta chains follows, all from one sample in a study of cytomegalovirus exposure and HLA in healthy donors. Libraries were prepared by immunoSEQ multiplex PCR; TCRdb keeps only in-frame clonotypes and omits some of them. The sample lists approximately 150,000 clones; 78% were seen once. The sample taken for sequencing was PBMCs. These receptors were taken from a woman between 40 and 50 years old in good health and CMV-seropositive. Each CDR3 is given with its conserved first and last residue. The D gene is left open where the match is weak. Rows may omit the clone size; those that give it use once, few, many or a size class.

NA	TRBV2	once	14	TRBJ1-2	TGTGCCAGCACTGACTTCGTAGATAACTATGGCTACACCTTC	CASTDFVDNYGYTF
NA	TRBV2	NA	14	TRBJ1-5	TGTGCCAGCGGCCGGGGGTATGGCAATCAGCCCCAGCATTTT	CASGRGYGNQPQHF
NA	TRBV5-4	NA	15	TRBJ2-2	TGTGCCAGCAGCTTTCTGGGGGCGGACACCGGGGAGCTGTTTTTT	CASSFLGADTGELFF
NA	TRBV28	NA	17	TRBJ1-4	TGTGCCAGCAGCCCAACAGCGACAGCCGCAACTAATGAAAAACTGTTTTTT	CASSPTATAATNEKLFF
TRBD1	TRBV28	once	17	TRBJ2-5	TGTGCCAGCAGTTTCATAGGGGGCGAAGGTTTTGGAGAGACCCAGTACTTC	CASSFIGGEGFGETQYF
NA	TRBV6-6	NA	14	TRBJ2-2	TGTGCCAGCGGGGGCCTGACGAACACCGGGGAGCTGTTTTTT	CASGGLTNTGELFF
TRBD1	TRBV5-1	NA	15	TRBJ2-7	TGCGCCAGCAGCTACCTACAGGGGGGCGAGGCGGAGCAGTACTTC	CASSYLQGGEAEQYF
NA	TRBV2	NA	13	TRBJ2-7	TGTGCCAGCAGTGAAGAGAGGGTCTACGAGCAGTACTTC	CASSEERVYEQYF
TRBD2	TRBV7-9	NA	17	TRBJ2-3	TGTGCCAGCAGCTTAGATCTAGCGGGACCTAGCACAGATACGCAGTATTTT	CASSLDLAGPSTDTQYF
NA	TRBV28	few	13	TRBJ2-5	TGTGCCAGCAGTTTGGGGGGTCCCGGGACTCGGTACTTC	CASSLGGPGTRYF
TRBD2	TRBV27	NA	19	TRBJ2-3	TGTGCCAGCAGTTTGGTTAGCGGGGGCCGAAGAGCACTGACAGATACGCAGTATTTT	CASSLVSGGRRALTDTQYF
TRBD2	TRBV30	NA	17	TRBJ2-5	TGTGCCTGGAGTGGGGGACTAGCGGGGGGACCCACCTTGACCCAGTACTTC	CAWSGGLAGGPTLTQYF
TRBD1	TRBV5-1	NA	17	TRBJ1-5	TGCGCCAGCAGCCCGGGACAGGGTGGATATAGCAATCAGCCCCAGCATTTT	CASSPGQGGYSNQPQHF
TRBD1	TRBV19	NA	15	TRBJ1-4	TGTGCCAGTAGTACAGGGGGCGGCACTAATGAAAAACTGTTTTTT	CASSTGGGTNEKLFF
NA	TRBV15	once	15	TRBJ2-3	TGTGCCACCAGCAGAGATCGAGCAGCGACAGATACGCAGTATTTT	CATSRDRAATDTQYF
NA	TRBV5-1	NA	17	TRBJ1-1	TGCGCCAGCAGCGTAACAGGGACCGGGTGGGGGAACACTGAAGCTTTCTTT	CASSVTGTGWGNTEAFF
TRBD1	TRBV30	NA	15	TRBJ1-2	TGTGCCTGGAGTGTAAAGACAGGGCAAGTCAAGGCGTGGACCTTC	CAWSVKTGQVKAWTF
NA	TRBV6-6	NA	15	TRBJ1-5	TGTGCCAGCAGTTACTCGGGAGTTAGCAATCAGCCCCAGCATTTT	CASSYSGVSNQPQHF
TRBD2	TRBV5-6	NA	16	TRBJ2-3	TGTGCCAGCAGCCTAGGACTAGCGGGGGTCCCAGATACGCAGTATTTT	CASSLGLAGVPDTQYF
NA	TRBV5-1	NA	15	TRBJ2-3	TGCGCCAGCAGCCTCCTAGTGGGAGGTTCAGATACGCAGTATTTT	CASSLLVGGSDTQYF
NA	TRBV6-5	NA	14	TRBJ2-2	TGTGCCAGCAAGCGGTTCGCGAACACCGGGGAGCTGTTTTTT	CASKRFANTGELFF
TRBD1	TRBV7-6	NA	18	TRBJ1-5	TGTGCCAGCAGCTACTCGGACAGGCCCGAAAGGGGCAATCAGCCCCAGCATTTT	CASSYSDRPERGNQPQHF
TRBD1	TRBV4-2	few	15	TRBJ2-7	TGTGCCAGCAGCCAAGATTGGACAGGGGGCTACGAGCAGTACTTC	CASSQDWTGGYEQYF
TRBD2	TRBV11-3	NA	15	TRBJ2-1	TGTGCCAGCAGCCCATCGACTAGCGGGGGGGGTGAGCAGTTCTTC	CASSPSTSGGGEQFF
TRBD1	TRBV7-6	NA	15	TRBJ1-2	TGTGCCAGCAGCTTAATCCCAGGGGGAATCTATGGCTACACCTTC	CASSLIPGGIYGYTF